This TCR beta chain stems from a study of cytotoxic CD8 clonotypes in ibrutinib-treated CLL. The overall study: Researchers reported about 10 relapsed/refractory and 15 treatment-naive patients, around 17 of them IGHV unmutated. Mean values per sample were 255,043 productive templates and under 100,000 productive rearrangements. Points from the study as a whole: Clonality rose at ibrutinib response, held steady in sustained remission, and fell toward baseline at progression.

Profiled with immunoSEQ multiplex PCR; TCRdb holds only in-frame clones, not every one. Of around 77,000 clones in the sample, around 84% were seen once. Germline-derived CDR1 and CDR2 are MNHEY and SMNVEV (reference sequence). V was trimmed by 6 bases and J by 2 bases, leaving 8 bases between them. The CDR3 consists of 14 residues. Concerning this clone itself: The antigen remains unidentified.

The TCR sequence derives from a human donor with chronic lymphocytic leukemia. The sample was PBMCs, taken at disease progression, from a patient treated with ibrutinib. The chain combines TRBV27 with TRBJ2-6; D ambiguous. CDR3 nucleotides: TGTGCCAGCAGACAGATAGCTGGGGCCAACGTCCTGACTTTC. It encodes CASRQIAGANVLTF.